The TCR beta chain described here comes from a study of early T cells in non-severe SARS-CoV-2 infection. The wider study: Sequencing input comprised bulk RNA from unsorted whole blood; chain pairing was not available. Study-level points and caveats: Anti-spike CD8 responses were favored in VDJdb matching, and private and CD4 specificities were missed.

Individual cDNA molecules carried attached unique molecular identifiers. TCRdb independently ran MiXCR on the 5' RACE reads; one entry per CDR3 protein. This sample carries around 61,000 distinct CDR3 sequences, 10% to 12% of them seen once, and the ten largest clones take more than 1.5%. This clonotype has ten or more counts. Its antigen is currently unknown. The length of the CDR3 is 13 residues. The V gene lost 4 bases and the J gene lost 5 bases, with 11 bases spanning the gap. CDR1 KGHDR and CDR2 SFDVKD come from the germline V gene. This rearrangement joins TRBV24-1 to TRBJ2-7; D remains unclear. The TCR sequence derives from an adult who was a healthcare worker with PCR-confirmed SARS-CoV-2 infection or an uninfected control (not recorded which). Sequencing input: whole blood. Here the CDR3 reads CATSDGLGHEQYF. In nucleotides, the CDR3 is TGTGCCACCAGTGACGGGTTGGGTCACGAGCAGTACTTC.